The rows below give T cell receptor beta chains drawn from one sample of a study of cytomegalovirus exposure and HLA in healthy donors. Assay: immunoSEQ multiplex PCR; the TCRdb copy retains only in-frame clones and omits some. The data show 120,000 or so clones, with 88% seen just once and roughly 1.4% held by the top ten. Sequencing was performed on PBMCs. These receptors were taken from a man aged 30 to 39 in good health and CMV-seronegative. Each CDR3 is given with its conserved first and last residue. The D gene is left open where the match is weak. Not every row has a clone size; where given, it reads once, few, many or a size class.

TRBD1 | . | TRBJ2-7 | TRBV6-1 | TGTGCCAGCAGACTAAACGCAGGGGGCTCCTACGAGCAGTACTTC | CASRLNAGGSYEQYF
. | . | TRBJ1-2 | TRBV10-3 | TGTGCCATCAGGGGACTTTATGGCTACACCTTC | CAIRGLYGYTF
. | . | TRBJ1-5 | TRBV19 | TGTGCCAGTAACCACCCGACAGGAATGAATCAGCCCCAGCATTTT | CASNHPTGMNQPQHF
. | . | TRBJ2-2 | TRBV10-2 | TGCGCCAGCATTGAGGGCTTGAACACCGGGGAGCTGTTTTTT | CASIEGLNTGELFF
. | once | TRBJ2-7 | TRBV27 | TGTGCCAGCAGTTTACCCGGAGCCTACGAGCAGTACTTC | CASSLPGAYEQYF
TRBD2 | . | TRBJ2-3 | TRBV7-6 | TGTGCCAGCAGCTTAGGGTCGGGGACTAGCGGTTCAGATACGCAGTATTTT | CASSLGSGTSGSDTQYF
. | . | TRBJ2-1 | TRBV30 | TGTGCCTGGGAGCACAATGAGCAGTTCTTC | CAWEHNEQFF
. | . | TRBJ2-7 | TRBV5-6 | TGTGCCAGCAGCTTGACTAGCCGAAAGAACGAGCAGTACTTC | CASSLTSRKNEQYF
TRBD1 | . | TRBJ1-4 | TRBV6-5 | TGTGCCAGCAGGCCCCAGGGGGGAAGAGAAAAACTGTTTTTT | CASRPQGGREKLFF
. | once | TRBJ1-1 | TRBV7-9 | TGTGCCAGCAGCCCCCCCGGGTGGAACACTGAAGCTTTCTTT | CASSPPGWNTEAFF
. | . | TRBJ2-2 | TRBV7-9 | TGTGCCAGCAGCTTACGGGGAAAAGCGACCGGGGAGCTGTTTTTT | CASSLRGKATGELFF
. | . | TRBJ2-3 | TRBV2 | TGTGCCAGCAGCAGGGGTACAGATACGCAGTATTTT | CASSRGTDTQYF
TRBD1 | few | TRBJ1-5 | TRBV27 | TGTGCCAGCAGCTGGGACAGGGCCCAGCCCCAGCATTTT | CASSWDRAQPQHF
. | . | TRBJ1-5 | TRBV30 | TGTGCCTGGAGCGACAACCTGCGCAATCAGCCCCAGCATTTT | CAWSDNLRNQPQHF
TRBD2 | . | TRBJ2-7 | TRBV5-4 | TGTGCCAGCAGCTTGGGACTAGCGGGAGGTTCCTACGAGCAGTACTTC | CASSLGLAGGSYEQYF
TRBD2 | . | TRBJ2-3 | TRBV7-9 | TGTGCCAGCAGCTTCGCAAGCGGGAGGGTGGCAGATACGCAGTATTTT | CASSFASGRVADTQYF
TRBD2 | . | TRBJ2-1 | TRBV7-2 | TGTGCCAGCAGCTTAGCAATCCTAAGACTAGCGGGAGATAACAATGAGCAGTTCTTC | CASSLAILRLAGDNNEQFF
TRBD1 | . | TRBJ2-3 | TRBV30 | TGTGCCTGGAATCAGGGGGTACCAGATACGCAGTATTTT | CAWNQGVPDTQYF
. | . | TRBJ1-4 | TRBV19 | TGTGCCAGTCAGACAGTTAATGAAAAACTGTTTTTT | CASQTVNEKLFF
TRBD2 | . | TRBJ2-1 | TRBV7-3 | TGTGCCACCTCCCCGGGAGGGCTAAACAATGAGCAGTTCTTC | CATSPGGLNNEQFF
TRBD1 | once | TRBJ2-7 | TRBV5-1 | TGCGCCAGCAGCACCCCGGACAGGTTTCCCGACGAGCAGTACTTC | CASSTPDRFPDEQYF
. | . | TRBJ1-2 | TRBV6-5 | TGTGCCAGCAGTTACGCGACAGGAGGTGGCTACACCTTC | CASSYATGGGYTF
. | . | TRBJ1-3 | TRBV30 | TGTGCCTGGAGGGATTTAGGAGGGGCAAGCTCTGGAAACACCATATATTTT | CAWRDLGGASSGNTIYF
. | . | TRBJ2-7 | TRBV5-5 | TGTGCCAGCAGCTTGGAAACAGGTTCATACGAGCAGTACTTC | CASSLETGSYEQYF
TRBD2 | . | TRBJ2-2 | TRBV4-1 | TGCGCCAGCAGCCATGGACTAGCGGGACTCACCGGGGAGCTGTTTTTT | CASSHGLAGLTGELFF
. | . | TRBJ2-1 | TRBV10-3 | TGTGCCATCAGTGAGGATAGAGGAGCAAATGAGCAGTTCTTC | CAISEDRGANEQFF
TRBD2 | . | TRBJ2-1 | TRBV19 | TGTGCCAGTAGACTAGCGGGAGGGAACAATGAGCAGTTCTTC | CASRLAGGNNEQFF
. | . | TRBJ2-7 | TRBV4-2 | TGTGCCAGCAGCCAAGAGGAGCGGTCCTACGAGCAGTACTTC | CASSQEERSYEQYF
TRBD1 | . | TRBJ2-1 | TRBV5-1 | TGCGCCAGCAAGATTTTGACAGGGGCTTACAATGAGCAGTTCTTC | CASKILTGAYNEQFF
. | . | TRBJ1-4 | TRBV28 | TGTGCCAGCAGTTTTCCGAAGGGAGCAACTAATGAAAAACTGTTTTTT | CASSFPKGATNEKLFF
. | . | TRBJ2-7 | TRBV7-9 | TGTGCCAGCAGCTTTGGACTCCGCAACGAGCAGTACTTC | CASSFGLRNEQYF
. | . | TRBJ2-2 | TRBV10-1 | TGCGCCAGCAGGGCAGGGACCGGGGAGCTGTTTTTT | CASRAGTGELFF
. | . | TRBJ1-1 | TRBV7-9 | TGTGCCAGCAGCATCACAGGGAACACTGAAGCTTTCTTT | CASSITGNTEAFF
. | . | TRBJ1-2 | TRBV9 | TGTGCCAGCAGCCCAACCCAAGGGGCGGACTATGGCTACACCTTC | CASSPTQGADYGYTF
TRBD1 | once | TRBJ2-1 | TRBV5-6 | TGTGCCAGCAGCTCTGGACAGGGGGCGCCGGGTGAGCAGTTCTTC | CASSSGQGAPGEQFF